The sequence of this TCR beta chain was determined in a study of read filtering for tumor transcriptome and immune sequencing. This library used around 0.4 ug RNA and molecular barcoded adaptors spanning alpha/delta and beta/gamma chains. TCRdb redid the calling of the reads with MiXCR, one entry per CDR3 protein. This sample has nearly 60,000 distinct CDR3 sequences, with more than 9% found just once. The CDR3 runs 17 residues. The V gene's germline CDR1 is SGHAT and CDR2 FQDESV (reference sequence). J lost 5 bases, V lost 5 bases, and 12 bases had no gene match. Ten or more counts support this clonotype.

The receptor comes from a donor aged 40 or over with multiple myeloma. V usage is TRBV11-1 and J usage is TRBJ2-3; 11 nucleotides match TRBD2. The sample consisted of a population of CD138-negative cells sorted from bone marrow. The CDR3 DNA reads as TGTGCCAGCAGCCGAAGGACTAGCGGGCCTTATGAAGATACGCAGTATTTT. Amino acid sequence: CASSRRTSGPYEDTQYF.